The entry that follows covers one T cell receptor (beta chain) sequence. This clone came up a few times. What antigen it recognizes has not been identified. Base qualities are not recorded, but no much larger clone differs from it by a single base. From a lookup of the germline V gene, CDR1 and CDR2 are MRHNA and SNTAGT. V ends up 5 bases short and J 4 bases short, with an unmatched junction base count of 6. Its CDR3 holds 14 amino acids, cysteine through phenylalanine. This entry keeps only the CDR3 DNA: 42 bases, framed from base 1. The library relied on the immunoSEQ multiplex PCR assay. TCRdb provides this immuneACCESS table in a form limited to in-frame rearrangements. Some clones are lacking; in checked studies, under half of them reflect an unresolved V gene, and why the rest are absent is not known. The sample table contains more than 140,000 clones; only one count was recorded for 91% of them. The ten largest account for more than 6.5% of the sample.

The sample belongs to a study of control samples from healthy donors and cancer patients (dated by TCRdb to between 2020 and 2021). The chain joins TRBV6-4 to TRBJ1-2; TRBD1 aligns with 8 central bases. The sequence derives from a man between 18 and 35 years old in good health. Sequenced input: blood. The CDR3 region: CASSITGTGYGYTF. The DNA sequence is given as TGTGCCAGCAGTATAACCGGGACAGGCTATGGCTACACCTTC.